This T cell receptor (beta chain) was sequenced for a study of blood T cell repertoires in COVID-19. Authors' data handling: Counts of nucleated cells, estimated from reference gene primer amplification, were obtained. Assay used: immunoSEQ multiplex PCR; TCRdb lists only in-frame clones, some missing. Clonal size and the V and J genes are those of that table, whereas D and trimming came from the DNA. The sample has fewer than 500,000 clones; around 90% are singletons. This clone turned up a few times. The CDR3 has 12 amino acids. Germline CDR1 reads SGHTA; CDR2 reads FQGTGA. The V end lost 2 bases, the J end lost 8 bases, and 7 bases lay between the germline ends.

The specimen sequenced was PBMCs or T cells enriched from blood (not recorded which). The chain combines TRBV7-3 with TRBJ2-1; possible D gene TRBD2, 5 bases. The TCR originated in a woman aged 18-30 years who had recovered from COVID-19. The CDR3 sequence: CASSLRGDEQFF. As DNA, the CDR3 is TGTGCCAGCAGCTTACGGGGTGATGAGCAGTTCTTC.